The 31 T cell receptor beta chains below come from one sample, sequenced in a study of blood T cell repertoires in COVID-19. The method was immunoSEQ multiplex PCR; TCRdb's version includes in-frame clones alone and lacks a portion of them. The data hold 200,000 or so clones, with 84% observed a single time. Material: peripheral blood. The receptors originated from a man aged 40-55 years who had recovered from COVID-19.

The chain combines TRBV29-1 with TRBJ2-3; a possible D gene is TRBD1 (6 bases). Trimming cost V 6 bases and J 9 bases, with 13 bases left between them. In germline, CDR1 is SQVTM, CDR2 ANQGSEA. The CDR3 covers 11 residues. In nucleotides, the CDR3 is TGCAGCGTGGAAACAGGGCGAACGCAGTATTTT. It translates to CSVETGRTQYF.

CDR3 nucleotide sequence: TGTGCCACCAGGGGAGGACTAGCGGGAGTACTGGAGACCCAGTACTTC. It specifies CATRGGLAGVLETQYF. V and J are TRBV10-3 and TRBJ2-5; 13 bases fit TRBD2. CDR3 length: 16 amino acids. V dropped 10 bases and J dropped 5; count of bases not matched to a gene: 13. Germline CDR1 is ENHRY and CDR2 is SYGVKD.

The rearrangement links TRBV5-5 to TRBJ1-1; the D gene is possibly TRBD1 (5 bases). This CDR3 is 13 amino acids long. CDR1 SGHKS and CDR2 YYEKEE come from the germline V gene (reference sequence). Trimming pared 2 bases from V and 3 bases from J, leaving 8 bases between. The CDR3 region is CASSFGGDTEAFF. Written as DNA, the CDR3 is TGTGCCAGCAGCTTTGGAGGGGACACTGAAGCTTTCTTT. The whole variable domain, filled in from reference TRBV5-5 and TRBJ1-1, reads DAGVTQSPTHLIKTRGQQVTLRCSPISGHKSVSWYQQVLGQGPQFIFQYYEKEERGRGNFPDRFSARQFPNYSSELNVNALLLGDSALYLCASSFGGDTEAFFGQGTRLTVV.

The chain is built from TRBV19 and TRBJ1-6; D may be TRBD1 (5 bases). Looked up from germline, CDR1 is LNHDA and CDR2 is SQIVND (reference sequence). V was pared by 2 bases and J by 7 bases, with 9 bases between. The CDR3 covers 14 residues. The CDR3 coding sequence is TGTGCCAGTAGTATAAACAGGTCCAATTCACCCCTCCACTTT. This encodes CASSINRSNSPLHF. The variable domain in full, with the rest retrieved from reference TRBV19 and TRBJ1-6, is DGGITQSPKYLFRKEGQNVTLSCEQNLNHDAMYWYRQDPGQGLRLIYYSQIVNDFQKGDIAEGYSVSREKKESFPLTVTSAQKNPTAFYLCASSINRSNSPLHFGNGTRLTVT.

This clone was picked up a small number of times. The same CDR3 is also encoded by other DNA sequences in this sample. This chain uses TRBV19 with TRBJ2-1, with D uncertain. Trimming cost V 3 bases and J 3 bases, with 6 bases left between them. Germline V gene lookup returns CDR1 LNHDA and CDR2 SQIVND (reference sequence). CDR3 length: 13 residues. CDR3 in amino acids: CASSISSYNEQFF. The CDR3 DNA sequence: TGTGCCAGTAGTATTAGCAGCTACAATGAGCAGTTCTTC.

The chain has TRBV5-8 and TRBJ2-7; TRBD1 matches at 10 bases. This CDR3 region has 15 residues. J lost 2 bases, V lost 4 bases, and 6 bases had no gene match. Germline-derived CDR1 and CDR2 are SGHTS and YDEGEE. In nucleotides, the CDR3 is TGTGCCAGCAGCCCCGGGACAGGGGAAGCCTACGAGCAGTACTTC. Translating gives CASSPGTGEAYEQYF.

This clone was observed at least ten times. This sequence joins TRBV4-1 and TRBJ2-2; 10 positions match TRBD1. The germline gives CDR1 MGHRA, CDR2 YSYEKL. CDR3 length equals 17 residues. The ends lost 5 bases at V and 3 bases at J; junction bases unmatched: 9. The CDR3 loop is CASSAGQGYIDTGELFF. The CDR3 nucleotides read TGCGCCAGCAGCGCGGGACAGGGGTATATTGACACCGGGGAGCTGTTTTTT.

The gene calls are TRBV7-2 and TRBJ1-2; D is possibly TRBD1 (5 bases). Germline V gives CDR1 SGHTA, CDR2 FQGNSA. The CDR3 loop spans 16 amino acids. V lost 0 bases, J lost 4 bases, and 15 bases lay in between. The CDR3: CASSLARDAGIYGYTF. CDR3 nucleotide sequence: TGTGCCAGCAGCTTAGCGCGCGATGCAGGGATCTATGGCTACACCTTC. Complete variable domain (other parts from reference TRBV7-2 and TRBJ1-2): GAGVSQSPSNKVTEKGKDVELRCDPISGHTALYWYRQSLGQGLEFLIYFQGNSAPDKSGLPSDRFSAERTGGSVSTLTIQRTQQEDSAVYLCASSLARDAGIYGYTFGSGTRLTVV.

This chain uses TRBV11-2 with TRBJ1-5; TRBD1 matches 7 bases. The CDR3 spans 17 residues. Trimming at V came to 1 base and at J to 0 bases, leaving 6 bases not matched to a gene. Germline CDR1 is SGHAT and CDR2 is FQNNGV. CDR3 in amino acids: CASSLVGTAYSNQPQHF. The CDR3 bases are TGTGCCAGCAGCTTAGTCGGGACAGCTTATAGCAATCAGCCCCAGCATTTT.

The chain uses TRBV5-8 and TRBJ1-4, with D uncertain. Trimming shortened V by 0 bases and J by 5 bases, and 8 bases separated the two germline ends. Germline assignment: CDR1 SGHTS and CDR2 YDEGEE. The CDR3 length is 14 residues. DNA for the CDR3: TGTGCCAGCAGCTTGGCCTATGCAAATGAAAAACTGTTTTTT. Amino acids: CASSLAYANEKLFF.

The V call is TRBV7-4, the J call TRBJ2-7; D not resolved. Germline V gene data show CDR1 as SGHVT and CDR2 as SQSDAQ. The CDR3 loop spans 13 amino acids. V lost 5 bases and J 3 bases, leaving 11 bases between the germline ends. For the CDR3, the DNA is TGTGCCAGCAGCCCCGATCCCAGCTACGAGCAGTACTTC. Amino acids: CASSPDPSYEQYF.

The chain carries TRBV11-3 and TRBJ1-1; D perhaps matches TRBD1 (5 bases). The germline V gene has CDR1 SGHNT and CDR2 YENEEA. Trimming took 5 bases from V and 3 from J, leaving 10 bases between them. The length of the CDR3 is 13 residues. CDR3 sequence reads: CASSVGEDTEAFF. The CDR3 coding sequence is TGTGCCAGCAGCGTAGGGGAGGACACTGAAGCTTTCTTT.

This rearrangement joins TRBV18 to TRBJ1-3; D call uncertain. Germline V gives CDR1 KGHSH, CDR2 LQKENI. The CDR3 has 16 amino acids. Trimming removed 0 bases from V and 2 bases from J, with 11 bases in between. The CDR3 DNA follows: TGTGCCAGCTCACCACCAATTAGCGGGCCTGGAAACACCATATATTTT. Translated: CASSPPISGPGNTIYF.

The V call is TRBV18, the J call TRBJ1-1; no clear D. The CDR3 runs 17 residues. Germline V gene sequence: CDR1 KGHSH, CDR2 LQKENI. V was shortened by 2 bases and J by 1 base, with 17 bases between the two germline ends. CDR3 nucleotide sequence: TGTGCCAGCTCACCAATGAGTGTGGAGTGGCAGAACACTGAAGCTTTCTTT. Its translation: CASSPMSVEWQNTEAFF. Full variable domain (missing parts from reference TRBV18 and TRBJ1-1): NAGVMQNPRHLVRRRGQEARLRCSPMKGHSHVYWYRQLPEEGLKFMVYLQKENIIDESGMPKERFSAEFPKEGPSILRIQQVVRGDSAAYFCASSPMSVEWQNTEAFFGQGTRLTVV.

V gene TRBV19 combines with J gene TRBJ1-5; 9 positions match TRBD1. V shed 4 bases, J shed 6 bases, and the junction held 10 bases outside the gene matches. Germline values: CDR1 LNHDA, CDR2 SQIVND (reference sequence). CDR3 length equals 16 residues. The CDR3 DNA is TGTGCCAGTAGTACCACGGGACAGGGACTCGGTCAGCCCCAGCATTTT. Residues: CASSTTGQGLGQPQHF.

This rearrangement joins TRBV4-3 to TRBJ2-7; no clear D gene. Per the germline V gene, CDR1 is LGHNA and CDR2 is YSLEER. V shed 0 bases and J shed 3 bases, with 18 bases lying between them. The CDR3 runs 17 residues. The CDR3 DNA sequence: TGCGCCAGCAGCCAAGACGCGAGCGCCCAGAATTACTACGAGCAGTACTTC. Encoded protein: CASSQDASAQNYYEQYF.

This clone was counted a single time. The chain employs TRBV7-7 and TRBJ2-2; 7 positions agree with TRBD1. Per the germline V gene, CDR1 is SSHAT and CDR2 is FNYEAQ (reference sequence). V shed 5 bases and J 7 bases; nucleotides not matched to a gene: 19. The CDR3 has 18 residues. This CDR3 is CASSPSFQGVAYGGELFF. The CDR3 DNA reads TGTGCCAGCAGCCCGAGCTTCCAGGGGGTCGCTTACGGCGGGGAGCTGTTTTTT.

The chain combines TRBV19 with TRBJ1-5; D gene ambiguous. The CDR3 length is 15 residues. Trimming cost V 6 bases and J 2 bases, with 14 bases left between them. Germline CDR1 and CDR2: LNHDA and SQIVND (reference sequence). The CDR3 protein is CASRITVFGNQPQHF. The CDR3 nucleotides are TGTGCCAGTAGGATCACGGTCTTTGGCAATCAGCCCCAGCATTTT.

V and J are TRBV3-1 (or the pseudogene TRBV3-2) and TRBJ1-1, with 8 bases identical to TRBD1. In germline, CDR1 is LGHDT, CDR2 YNNKEL (reference sequence). V dropped 0 bases and J dropped 9; count of bases not matched to a gene: 6. This CDR3 has 14 amino acids. CDR3 DNA: TGTGCCAGCAGCCAAGATCTCCAGGGGGCGCAAGCTTTCTTT. Translating gives CASSQDLQGAQAFF.

The CDR3 sequence: CASSFGGGRKISNYGYTF. DNA for the CDR3: TGTGCCAGCAGCTTTGGTGGTGGCAGGAAAATCTCTAACTATGGCTACACCTTC. The V gene is TRBV11-2, the J gene TRBJ1-2; D remains unclear. V lost 3 bases to trimming and J lost 0 bases, with 20 bases between them. CDR1 SGHAT and CDR2 FQNNGV come from the germline V gene. The CDR3 runs to 18 residues.

V and J are TRBV6-5 and TRBJ2-5; 10 nucleotides line up with TRBD1. CDR3 length: 16 residues. Germline CDR1 and CDR2: MNHEY and SVGAGI. Trimming at V came to 4 bases and at J to 5 bases, leaving 10 bases not matched to a gene. The CDR3 coding sequence is TGTGCCAGCAGTTCCCAGGGTGGACAGGGGGTGGAGACCCAGTACTTC. It specifies CASSSQGGQGVETQYF.

The V call is TRBV7-9, the J call TRBJ1-4; 9 bases are shared with TRBD1. V lost 5 bases, J lost 6 bases, and 7 bases stayed unmatched. CDR1 and CDR2 (germline): SEHNR, FQNEAQ (reference sequence). This CDR3 comprises 15 residues. The CDR3 bases are TGTGCCAGCAGCCCGGGACAGGGTAGGGATGAAAAACTGTTTTTT. This codes for CASSPGQGRDEKLFF.

The V gene is TRBV2, the J gene TRBJ2-3; 10 bases fit TRBD2. Germline CDR1 reads SNHLY; CDR2 reads FYNNEI. V lost 0 bases and J lost 2; bases outside the gene matches: 2. The CDR3 has 16 amino acids. CDR3 in amino acids: CASSEALAGITDTQYF. Written as DNA, the CDR3 is TGTGCCAGCAGTGAAGCACTAGCGGGGATCACAGATACGCAGTATTTT.

The chain combines TRBV6-5 with TRBJ1-1; 8 positions match TRBD1. CDR1 is MNHEY and CDR2 is SVGAGI in the germline V gene. Trimming removed 4 bases from V and 6 bases from J; junction bases left unmatched: 7. The CDR3 covers 14 residues. This CDR3 is CASSSSTGAPEAFF. As DNA, the CDR3 is TGTGCCAGCAGTTCCTCGACAGGGGCGCCTGAAGCTTTCTTT.

The chain links TRBV5-6 to TRBJ2-3; D is perhaps TRBD2 (6 bases). V was pared by 4 bases and J by 2 bases, with 11 bases between. The V gene's germline CDR1 is SGHDT and CDR2 YYEEEE. This CDR3 region has 14 residues. The CDR3 reads CASSRLEYTDTQYF. The DNA for the CDR3 is TGTGCCAGCAGCCGACTAGAATACACAGATACGCAGTATTTT.

The sample holds one count of this clone. This rearrangement joins TRBV24-1 to TRBJ2-7, with D maybe TRBD1 (6 bases). CDR3 length: 13 amino acids. Germline lookup yields CDR1 KGHDR and CDR2 SFDVKD. V lost 8 bases and J 2 bases, leaving 12 bases between the germline ends. The CDR3 DNA reads as TGTGCCACCATGAGAGGGGGTGCCTACGAGCAGTACTTC. Translation gives CATMRGGAYEQYF.

This sequence joins TRBV5-5 and TRBJ2-7; 9 bases align to TRBD1. This CDR3 contains 14 residues. Germline CDR1 reads SGHKS; CDR2 reads YYEKEE (reference sequence). V lost 4 bases, J lost 2 bases, and 4 bases stayed unmatched. The CDR3 sequence: CASSLDRGTYEQYF. The CDR3 DNA is TGTGCCAGCAGCCTGGACAGGGGAACCTACGAGCAGTACTTC.

The J gene is TRBJ1-2, the V gene TRBV5-1, with TRBD1 matching 7 bases. CDR1 and CDR2 from the germline V gene are SGHRS and YFSETQ. CDR3 length: 15 residues. V shed 0 bases, J shed 6 bases, and the junction held 8 bases outside the gene matches. The CDR3 protein is CASSLEWQGDHGYTF. CDR3 DNA sequence: TGCGCCAGCAGCTTGGAGTGGCAGGGGGATCATGGCTACACCTTC.

This chain uses TRBV18 with TRBJ2-1, with 10 bases identical to TRBD2. The J segment lost 7 bases and the V segment lost 3 bases, leaving 9 bases of the junction unmatched. The CDR3 totals 16 residues. CDR1 is KGHSH and CDR2 is LQKENI in the germline V gene. DNA of the CDR3: TGTGCCAGCTCACCCGGCGCTAGCGGGAGTTGGAATGAGCAGTTCTTC. It specifies CASSPGASGSWNEQFF.

The gene calls are TRBV2 and TRBJ1-6; the D gene is possibly TRBD1 (6 bases). Germline V CDR1 and CDR2: SNHLY, FYNNEI. V was clipped by 7 bases and J by 7 bases, with 14 bases between them. The CDR3 contains 14 residues. The DNA for the CDR3 is TGTGCCAGCAACCAAAGAACAGGGAATTCACCCCTCCACTTT. It codes for CASNQRTGNSPLHF.

The chain links TRBV5-6 to TRBJ2-1; possible D gene TRBD1, 5 bases. Germline CDR1 is SGHDT and CDR2 is YYEEEE. Trimming stripped 0 bases from V and 13 bases from J, with 11 bases between. The CDR3 covers 12 residues. CDR3 in DNA: TGTGCCAGCAGCTTGGTCAGGGTTGACCAGTTCTTC. Its translation is CASSLVRVDQFF.